The 25 T cell receptor beta chains in this list originate from one sample, sequenced in a study of cytomegalovirus exposure and HLA in healthy donors. The PCR employed 60 Vbeta primers together with 13 Jbeta primers. TCRdb keeps only in-frame clones here, not all; method: immunoSEQ multiplex PCR. The sample holds some 130,000 clones, about 81% seen once. The material sequenced was PBMCs. The receptors come from a man younger than 45 in good health and CMV-seronegative.

The V gene is TRBV11-3, the J gene TRBJ2-2, with D possibly matching TRBD1 (6 bases). With 1 base removed from V and 5 bases from J, the gap between germline ends came to 11 bases. Germline CDR1 SGHNT, CDR2 YENEEA. The CDR3 length is 15 residues. The chain's CDR3 is CASSLGGPGTGELFF. In nucleotides, the CDR3 is TGTGCCAGCAGCTTAGGGGGGCCCGGTACCGGGGAGCTGTTTTTT.

The sample holds a few counts of this clone. The chain uses TRBV27 and TRBJ1-1, with D possibly matching TRBD1 (5 bases). This CDR3 has 15 residues. Trimming removed 3 bases from V and 1 base from J, with 12 bases in between. The germline gives CDR1 MNHEY, CDR2 SMNVEV (reference sequence). The CDR3 is CASSFQGRGNTEAFF. The CDR3, as DNA: TGTGCCAGCAGTTTCCAAGGGAGGGGGAACACTGAAGCTTTCTTT.

V usage is TRBV28 and J usage is TRBJ1-2; D gene ambiguous. With 2 bases removed from V and 0 bases from J, the gap between germline ends came to 13 bases. The CDR3 is 16 amino acids. The germline V gene has CDR1 MDHEN and CDR2 SYDVKM. The CDR3 nucleotides read TGTGCCAGCAGTTTACAGGAGGGCAGACCTAACTATGGCTACACCTTC. Its translation is CASSLQEGRPNYGYTF.

CDR3 amino acids: CASSLRGTTGELFF. DNA of the CDR3: TGTGCCAGCAGCTTACGGGGTACGACCGGGGAGCTGTTTTTT. The rearrangement joins TRBV11-3 to TRBJ2-2; D is possibly TRBD2 (5 bases). V lost 2 bases to trimming and J lost 5 bases, with 9 bases between them. The CDR3 is made up of 14 amino acids. Germline V gene sequence: CDR1 SGHNT, CDR2 YENEEA.

V gene TRBV6-5 combines with J gene TRBJ1-6, with TRBD1 matching 9 bases. The CDR3 has 15 residues. V lost 7 bases and J lost 5; bases outside the gene matches: 6. Germline CDR1 is MNHEY and CDR2 is SVGAGI. In DNA form, the CDR3 reads TGTGCCAGCAACCCGGGGGACAGGGATAATTCACCCCTCCACTTT. Amino acid sequence: CASNPGDRDNSPLHF.

The V gene is TRBV1, the J gene TRBJ1-6. TRBV1 is a documented pseudogene. This CDR3 is built from 21 residues. Here the CDR3 reads CTSSQEPVGGSASSYNSPLHF. DNA for the CDR3: TGCACCAGCAGCCAAGAACCGGTTGGGGGGAGTGCAAGCTCCTATAATTCACCCCTCCACTTT.

This clone was observed a handful of times. This sequence joins TRBV7-3 and TRBJ2-7; 8 positions agree with TRBD2. After removal of 2 bases from V and 4 bases from J, the junction contained 28 bases not matched to a gene. The CDR3 consists of 22 residues. The germline gives CDR1 SGHTA, CDR2 FQGTGA. The CDR3 sequence: CASSLVVELADRLGFTVYEQYF. The CDR3 region has the DNA TGTGCCAGCAGCTTAGTGGTCGAACTAGCGGATAGGTTGGGCTTTACCGTGTACGAGCAGTACTTC.

The chain is built from TRBV7-3 and TRBJ2-3, with 12 positions matching TRBD2. Trimming cost V 4 bases and J 1 base; bases outside gene matches: 0. Per germline, CDR1 SGHTA and CDR2 FQGTGA. The CDR3 contains 15 residues. CDR3 amino acids: CASSSSGGGTDTQYF. CDR3 nucleotides: TGTGCCAGCAGCTCTAGCGGGGGGGGCACAGATACGCAGTATTTT.

The chain uses TRBV6-5 and TRBJ2-1; 9 bases line up with TRBD1. The germline gives CDR1 MNHEY, CDR2 SVGAGI. The J segment lost 2 bases and the V segment lost 4 bases, leaving 3 bases of the junction unmatched. The CDR3 length is 15 residues. The CDR3 coding sequence is TGTGCCAGCAGTTTTCGACAGGGGGCCTACAATGAGCAGTTCTTC. Translating gives CASSFRQGAYNEQFF.

The rearrangement joins TRBV5-4 to TRBJ2-1; D not resolved. This CDR3 has 15 amino acids. Germline V gene sequence: CDR1 SGHNT, CDR2 YYREEE (reference sequence). Trimming removed 4 bases at V and 0 bases at J, with 11 bases between. CDR3 sequence: CASSPGLSSYNEQFF. The DNA of the CDR3 is TGTGCCAGCAGCCCAGGTTTGAGCTCCTACAATGAGCAGTTCTTC. Combining the CDR3 with reference TRBV5-4 and TRBJ2-1 gives the whole variable domain ETGVTQSPTHLIKTRGQQVTLRCSSQSGHNTVSWYQQALGQGPQFIFQYYREEENGRGNFPPRFSGLQFPNYSSELNVNALELDDSALYLCASSPGLSSYNEQFFGPGTRLTVL.

The chain couples TRBV5-1 to TRBJ2-5; 8 nucleotides align to TRBD2. Trimming cost V 0 bases and J 4 bases; bases outside gene matches: 8. The CDR3 has 16 residues. Per the germline V gene, CDR1 is SGHRS and CDR2 is YFSETQ. In nucleotides, the CDR3 is TGCGCCAGCAGCTTGGAGGACGGGAGGGGTACAGAGACCCAGTACTTC. The encoded protein is CASSLEDGRGTETQYF.

The chain has TRBV5-8 and TRBJ1-5, with 8 bases fitting TRBD1. In germline, CDR1 is SGHTS, CDR2 YDEGEE. The CDR3 is 17 residues long. Trimming took 0 bases from V and 3 from J; bases not matched to a gene: 8. The CDR3 DNA reads TGTGCCAGCAGCTTGGGACAGGGGAACTTACTCAATCAGCCCCAGCATTTT. It codes for CASSLGQGNLLNQPQHF.

This clone was counted between two and nine times. The rearrangement uses TRBV7-6 and TRBJ2-1, with TRBD1 matching over 7 bases. CDR3 length: 15 residues. Germline V gene lookup returns CDR1 SGHVS and CDR2 FNYEAQ. V lost 5 bases and J lost 6; bases outside the gene matches: 10. The CDR3 spells CASSVDREKSNEQFF. CDR3 nucleotide sequence: TGTGCCAGCAGCGTAGACAGGGAAAAGTCCAATGAGCAGTTCTTC.

This clone was picked up a small number of times. V gene TRBV11-3 combines with J gene TRBJ2-5; 7 bases line up with TRBD1. V trimming: 5 bases; J trimming: 6 bases; junction bases outside the gene matches: 9. The CDR3 has 14 amino acids. In germline, CDR1 is SGHNT, CDR2 YENEEA. Written as DNA, the CDR3 is TGTGCCAGCAGCCCGCAGGGGGAGAGGAAGACCCAGTACTTC. Residues: CASSPQGERKTQYF.

The rearrangement uses TRBV11-2 and TRBJ2-7, with 9 nucleotides matching TRBD1. The germline V gene encodes CDR1 SGHAT and CDR2 FQNNGV. The CDR3 runs 15 residues. V was clipped by 5 bases and J by 0 bases; unmatched bases: 5. CDR3 residues: CASSPTGGASYEQYF. CDR3 coding DNA: TGTGCCAGCAGCCCGACAGGGGGAGCCTCCTACGAGCAGTACTTC.

V usage is TRBV5-1 and J usage is TRBJ1-2, with D maybe TRBD1 (5 bases). Trimming took 3 bases from V and 8 from J, leaving 17 bases between them. Germline V CDR1 and CDR2: SGHRS, YFSETQ. The CDR3 is 14 amino acids. CDR3 amino acids: CASSSEGQGIGYTF. The CDR3 coding sequence is TGCGCCAGCAGCTCGGAGGGCCAGGGCATCGGCTACACCTTC.

In its sample, this clone was seen a few times. The CDR3 is CASSVNDRSGQPQHF. The CDR3 bases are TGTGCCAGCAGTGTTAACGACCGATCGGGTCAGCCCCAGCATTTT. The V gene is TRBV2, the J gene TRBJ1-5; D is undetermined. Germline V CDR1 and CDR2: SNHLY, FYNNEI. The CDR3 runs to 15 residues. V dropped 4 bases and J dropped 6 bases, with 16 bases sitting between them.

The chain has TRBV9 and TRBJ1-1, with TRBD1 matching over 8 bases. V shed 7 bases, J shed 3 bases, and the junction held 5 bases outside the gene matches. The germline V gene has CDR1 SGDLS and CDR2 YYNGEE. The CDR3 sequence is 13 residues long. CDR3 protein: CASGQGQDTEAFF. The CDR3 DNA is TGTGCCAGCGGGCAGGGACAGGACACTGAAGCTTTCTTT.

This chain uses TRBV5-4 with TRBJ2-1, with 14 bases fitting TRBD2. V trimming: 4 bases; J trimming: 7 bases; junction bases outside the gene matches: 7. Per germline, CDR1 SGHNT and CDR2 YYREEE (reference sequence). The CDR3 spans 16 residues. CDR3: CASSPRLAGGKNEQFF. DNA of the CDR3: TGTGCCAGCAGCCCAAGACTAGCGGGGGGGAAGAATGAGCAGTTCTTC. Using reference TRBV5-4 and TRBJ2-1 for the parts outside the CDR3, the full variable domain is ETGVTQSPTHLIKTRGQQVTLRCSSQSGHNTVSWYQQALGQGPQFIFQYYREEENGRGNFPPRFSGLQFPNYSSELNVNALELDDSALYLCASSPRLAGGKNEQFFGPGTRLTVL.

Comments on this clone: The junction departs from germline at one end; a sequencing error may be responsible. The rearrangement joins TRBV7-7 to TRBJ1-5, with no clear D. The CDR3 consists of 13 residues. Germline CDR1 SSHAT, CDR2 FNYEAQ (reference sequence). DNA for the CDR3: TGTGCTAGCAGCTTACGGGTCGGGCAGCCCCAGCATTTT. This encodes CASSLRVGQPQHF.

This rearrangement joins TRBV6-5 to TRBJ1-1, with 9 bases lining up with TRBD1. The V segment lost 6 bases and the J segment 2 bases; nucleotides outside the gene matches: 7. The CDR3 has 15 amino acids. Germline V gene lookup returns CDR1 MNHEY and CDR2 SVGAGI. CDR3 sequence: CASRRWDRANTEAFF. The CDR3 DNA sequence: TGTGCCAGCAGGAGATGGGACAGGGCTAACACTGAAGCTTTCTTT.

V gene TRBV18 combines with J gene TRBJ1-5; 7 nucleotides agree with TRBD1. The germline V gene encodes CDR1 KGHSH and CDR2 LQKENI. This CDR3 is 16 amino acids long. The junction had 11 bases not matched to a gene; V was cut back by 2 bases and J by 7 bases. The CDR3: CASSPSSPTGRQPQHF. CDR3 bases: TGTGCCAGCTCACCATCGAGCCCGACAGGGAGGCAGCCCCAGCATTTT.

The genes are TRBV28 and TRBJ1-1, with D possibly matching TRBD1 (5 bases). The CDR3 sequence is 14 residues long. Germline CDR1 and CDR2: MDHEN and SYDVKM. Trimming took 2 bases from V and 6 from J, leaving 13 bases between them. The CDR3 nucleotides read TGTGCCAGCAGTTTAGGGGGGGGAGAAGCTGAAGCTTTCTTT. Protein sequence: CASSLGGGEAEAFF.

CDR3 DNA: TGTGCCAGCTCAACTGGAGGGGTTTACGAGCAGTACTTC. Translation gives CASSTGGVYEQYF. This sequence joins TRBV18 and TRBJ2-7, with D perhaps matching TRBD2 (6 bases). V was clipped by 5 bases and J by 4 bases, with 12 bases between them. The CDR3 has 13 amino acids. CDR1 and CDR2 (germline): KGHSH, LQKENI.

This chain connects TRBV2 to TRBJ2-2; the match to TRBD1 covers 10 bases. Trimming removed 7 bases from V and 5 bases from J; junction bases left unmatched: 4. The germline V gene encodes CDR1 SNHLY and CDR2 FYNNEI. The CDR3 has 14 amino acids. The CDR3 loop is CASNDRGRTGELFF. The DNA of the CDR3 is TGTGCCAGCAATGACAGGGGGCGTACCGGGGAGCTGTTTTTT.